The sequence of this T cell receptor (beta chain) was determined in a study of graft-versus-host responses after intestinal transplantation. With respect to this clone: Antigen specificity is unknown.

There are 10 residues in the CDR3. Per the germline V gene, CDR1 is MNHNY and CDR2 is SVGAGI (reference sequence). Trimming removed 10 bases at V and 6 bases at J, with 9 bases between. The method was immunoSEQ multiplex PCR; TCRdb's version includes in-frame clones alone and lacks a portion of them. The data hold approximately 89,000 clones, with 85% to 95% observed a single time. The TCR comes from a human donor who was the organ donor for an intestinal transplant. The sample in question was unstimulated CD8+ T cells sorted from spleen or lymph node cells, obtained before transplant. This chain links TRBV6-6 with TRBJ1-1, with D uncertain. For the CDR3, the DNA is TGTGCCAACCCTAGCCCTGAAGCTTTCTTT. Translating gives CANPSPEAFF.